The 2 T cell receptor beta chains given below trace back to one sample, sequenced in a study of blood T cell repertoires in COVID-19. Clones were sequenced by immunoSEQ multiplex PCR, and TCRdb holds only the in-frame ones, with some missing. The sample contains 650,000 to 800,000 clones, 85% to 90% of which appear only once. Material: peripheral blood. The receptors come from a woman aged 18 to 35 with acute or convalescent COVID-19.

The chain is built from TRBV12-5 and TRBJ1-2, with D perhaps TRBD1 (5 bases). V lost 4 bases, J lost 6 bases, and 12 bases lay in between. This CDR3 region has 13 residues. Germline loops: CDR1 LGHNT, CDR2 FRNRAP. DNA for the CDR3: TGTGCTAGTGGTTCGGGGGAGGGTGATGGCTACACCTTC. The encoded protein is CASGSGEGDGYTF.

The CDR3 protein is CASSLRWGGAAAKNIQYF. CDR3 in DNA: TGTGCCAGCAGCTTGAGGTGGGGCGGGGCGGCGGCTAAAAACATTCAGTACTTC. The rearrangement uses TRBV5-5 and TRBJ2-4, with TRBD2 as a possible D gene (6 bases). The germline V gene has CDR1 SGHKS and CDR2 YYEKEE (reference sequence). V dropped 1 base and J dropped 4 bases, with 21 bases sitting between them. CDR3 length: 18 residues.